The clone carrying this T cell receptor beta chain was detected only once. The authors' processing: Amplification from reference gene primers served as the basis for estimated nucleated cell counts. The table came from immunoSEQ multiplex PCR; TCRdb's copy has only in-frame clones and leaves some out. The V and J calls and the clone size are those of that table, but D and trimming were determined from the DNA. The sample lists more than 95,000 clones; about 88% were seen once. The data were obtained in a study of blood T cell repertoires in COVID-19. On the study more broadly: Collection of acute and convalescent COVID-19 samples took place in the United States, Italy and Spain. T cells, B-cell-depleted T cells, or PBMCs supplied cDNA or gDNA.

Material: peripheral blood. This clonotype originated in a human donor in a cohort sampled during active COVID-19.

The CDR3 DNA reads TGTGCCAGCAGCAAATGGTCCGCCAGGGGAAGGCCCCAGCATTTT. Amino acid sequence: CASSKWSARGRPQHF. The rearrangement joins TRBV21-1 to TRBJ1-5; the table calls TRBD1, which could not be checked here. TRBV21-1 is deemed a pseudogene. The CDR3 is made up of 15 amino acids.